One sample yielded the 6 T cell receptor beta chains listed below, sequenced in a study of PD-1 blockade in classical Hodgkin lymphoma. Time point meaning: cycle 4 day 1 (C4D1), after five to seven weeks of nivolumab. No patient escaped relapse after autologous stem cell transplantation, and brentuximab vedotin exposure varied. Using immunoSEQ multiplex PCR, the repertoire was profiled, and TCRdb retains in-frame clones only, with some absent. The table includes fewer than 55,000 clones, approximately 78% detected once. Sample: peripheral blood mononuclear cells (PBMCs), taken before the fourth cycle of nivolumab. The receptors were gathered from a human donor with classical Hodgkin lymphoma.

This clone was found a few times. V gene TRBV5-6 combines with J gene TRBJ1-1; D unresolved. The CDR3 spans 14 residues. Per the germline V gene, CDR1 is SGHDT and CDR2 is YYEEEE. The V and J ends lost 4 bases and 1 base respectively, with 11 bases between them. In nucleotides, the CDR3 is TGTGCCAGCAGCCTAGTAGGGAGGAACACTGAAGCTTTCTTT. It encodes CASSLVGRNTEAFF.

The chain combines TRBV7-7 with TRBJ1-4; no clear D. Trimming cost V 2 bases and J 4 bases, with 17 bases left between them. Germline CDR1 SSHAT, CDR2 FNYEAQ (reference sequence). The CDR3 extends over 17 amino acids. The CDR3, as DNA: TGTGCCAGCAGCTTAAGAGGAAACAGTAGGGTTAATGAAAAACTGTTTTTT. This sequence encodes CASSLRGNSRVNEKLFF.

In nucleotides, the CDR3 is TGTGCCAGCAGCTACGGGACAGGGGCCTACGAGCAGTACTTC. Translating it yields CASSYGTGAYEQYF. This chain uses TRBV14 with TRBJ2-7; TRBD1 matches at 10 bases. V was clipped by 5 bases and J by 2 bases; unmatched bases: 3. The CDR3 spans 14 residues. In germline, CDR1 is SGHDN, CDR2 FVKESK.

This chain joins TRBV2 and TRBJ1-4, with D possibly matching TRBD1 (6 bases). The CDR3 has 13 amino acids. The germline V gene has CDR1 SNHLY and CDR2 FYNNEI. V was trimmed by 8 bases and J by 6 bases, leaving 13 bases between them. The CDR3 coding sequence is TGTGCCAGCGAGGAGGACAGAGATGAAAAACTGTTTTTT. This translates into CASEEDRDEKLFF.

The rearrangement joins TRBV27 to TRBJ1-1; TRBD1 is a possible D gene (6 bases). The CDR3 runs 15 residues. V was shortened by 4 bases and J by 5 bases, with 17 bases between the two germline ends. Germline V gives CDR1 MNHEY, CDR2 SMNVEV (reference sequence). CDR3 residues: CASSSTGGTETEAFF. CDR3 coding DNA: TGTGCCAGCAGTTCGACAGGTGGAACTGAGACTGAAGCTTTCTTT.

The chain combines TRBV15 with TRBJ1-2; D perhaps matches TRBD1 (5 bases). The V end lost 0 bases, the J end lost 5 bases, and 7 bases lay between the germline ends. The CDR3 is 13 amino acids. The germline CDR1 and CDR2 sequences are LNHNV and YYDKDF (reference sequence). CDR3 sequence: CATSRDRVYGYTF. CDR3 bases: TGTGCCACCAGCAGAGACAGGGTTTATGGCTACACCTTC.